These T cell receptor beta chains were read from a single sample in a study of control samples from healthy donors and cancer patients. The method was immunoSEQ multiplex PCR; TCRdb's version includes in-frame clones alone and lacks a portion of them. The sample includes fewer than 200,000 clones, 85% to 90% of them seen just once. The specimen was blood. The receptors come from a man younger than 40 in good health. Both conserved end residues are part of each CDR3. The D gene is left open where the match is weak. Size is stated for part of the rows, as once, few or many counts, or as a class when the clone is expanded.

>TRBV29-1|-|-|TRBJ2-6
CSVIASGANVLTF
TGCAGCGTTATAGCCTCTGGGGCCAACGTCCTGACTTTC
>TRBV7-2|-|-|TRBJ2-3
CASSPSSRAHTDTQYF
TGTGCCAGCAGCCCGAGCTCCAGGGCCCACACAGATACGCAGTATTTT
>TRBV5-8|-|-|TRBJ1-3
CASSFPGFTGNTIYF
TGTGCCAGCAGCTTCCCAGGGTTCACTGGAAACACCATATATTTT
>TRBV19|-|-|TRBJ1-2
CASSMGRNYGYTF
TGTGCCAGTAGTATGGGCAGGAACTATGGCTACACCTTC
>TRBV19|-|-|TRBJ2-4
CASSSRTTDGIQYF
TGTGCCAGTAGTTCCCGGACAACCGACGGCATTCAGTACTTC
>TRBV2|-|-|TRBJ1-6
CASSDEGRYAPLHF
TGTGCCAGCAGTGACGAGGGGAGGTACGCACCCCTCCACTTT
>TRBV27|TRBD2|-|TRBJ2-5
CASGTAGVSLQETQYF
TGTGCCAGCGGTACGGCGGGGGTCTCCCTCCAAGAGACCCAGTACTTC
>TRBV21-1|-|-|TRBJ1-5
CASSKLGGNQPQHF
TGTGCCAGCAGCAAATTAGGGGGCAATCAGCCCCAGCATTTT
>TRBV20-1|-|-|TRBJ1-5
CSASRGNQPQHF
TGCAGTGCTAGTCGGGGGAATCAGCCCCAGCATTTT
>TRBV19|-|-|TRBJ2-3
CASSMGDTQYF
TGTGCCAGTAGTATGGGAGATACGCAGTATTTT
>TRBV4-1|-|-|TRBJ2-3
CASSQGAGLPDTQYF
TGCGCCAGCAGCCAAGGGGCGGGTCTTCCAGATACGCAGTATTTT
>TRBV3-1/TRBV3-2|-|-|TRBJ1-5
CASSPSVGPQHF
TGTGCCAGCAGCCCCTCGGTAGGGCCCCAGCATTTT
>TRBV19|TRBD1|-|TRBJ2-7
CASSGTVRSYEQYF
TGTGCCAGTTCCGGGACAGTTCGCTCCTACGAGCAGTACTTC
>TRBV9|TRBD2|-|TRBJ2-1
CASSVTPRGRGEQFF
TGTGCCAGCAGCGTAACCCCCCGAGGGAGGGGTGAGCAGTTCTTC
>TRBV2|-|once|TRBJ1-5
CASSEEGWSNQPQHF
TGTGCCAGCAGTGAAGAAGGTTGGAGCAATCAGCCCCAGCATTTT
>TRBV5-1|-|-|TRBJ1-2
CASSSLLYRVPGGYTF
TGCGCCAGCAGCTCCCTACTTTACAGGGTACCAGGTGGCTACACCTTC
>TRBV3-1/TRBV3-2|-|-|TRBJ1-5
CASIRGQPQHF
TGTGCCAGCATTAGGGGTCAGCCCCAGCATTTT